This is a list of T cell receptor beta chains from one sample in a study of response to subunit inactivated influenza vaccine. From the RT-PCR reads, TCRdb called clonotypes with MiXCR, one entry per CDR3 protein. The sample contains around 710,000 distinct CDR3 sequences, around 14% of which appear only once. Sample: PBMCs from blood, taken about 14 days before vaccination. The receptor set was obtained from a man in his fifties who received an inactivated influenza vaccine. Both conserved end residues are part of each CDR3. Fields, in order: D gene, clone size, J gene, V gene, CDR3 protein, CDR3 DNA. The D gene is left open where the match is weak. Not all rows give a size; the values are once, few, many and, for expanded clones, a class.

D: .; size: .; J: TRBJ1-4; V: TRBV5-1; CDR3: CASSLVDSYNEKLFF; DNA: TGCGCCAGCAGCTTGGTCGACAGCTATAATGAAAAACTGTTTTTT
D: TRBD1; size: few; J: TRBJ1-4; V: TRBV4-3; CDR3: CASSQDTGQGASDGGKLFF; DNA: TGCGCCAGCAGCCAAGATACGGGACAGGGGGCCTCCGACGGGGGAAAACTGTTTTTT
D: .; size: .; J: TRBJ2-7; V: TRBV18; CDR3: CASSPPVGSYEQYF; DNA: TGTGCCAGCTCACCACCGGTAGGGTCTTACGAGCAGTACTTC
D: .; size: .; J: TRBJ2-1; V: TRBV12-3/TRBV12-4; CDR3: CASSLAFAVVQFF; DNA: TGTGCCAGCAGTTTAGCTTTTGCAGTCGTGCAGTTCTTC
D: .; size: .; J: TRBJ2-3; V: TRBV25-1; CDR3: CASSDTALLSDTQYF; DNA: TGTGCCAGCAGTGACACGGCCCTGCTCTCAGATACGCAGTATTTT
D: TRBD2; size: .; J: TRBJ2-7; V: TRBV2; CDR3: CASSGGQLSGGYYEQYF; DNA: TGTGCCAGCAGCGGGGGGCAACTTAGCGGGGGGTACTACGAGCAGTACTTC
D: TRBD2; size: .; J: TRBJ2-7; V: TRBV19; CDR3: CASSTTSGNLYEQYF; DNA: TGTGCCAGTAGCACGACTAGCGGGAACCTCTACGAGCAGTACTTC
D: .; size: .; J: TRBJ2-7; V: TRBV15; CDR3: CATRQDLGSLYEQYF; DNA: TGTGCCACAAGACAGGATTTGGGTTCCCTCTACGAGCAGTACTTC
D: .; size: few; J: TRBJ2-2; V: TRBV5-1; CDR3: CASRRQVSNTGELFF; DNA: TGCGCCAGCAGGCGACAGGTCTCGAACACCGGGGAGCTGTTTTTT
D: TRBD1; size: .; J: TRBJ2-2; V: TRBV24-1; CDR3: CATSDSTGGNTGELFF; DNA: TGTGCCACCAGTGATTCGACAGGGGGGAACACCGGGGAGCTGTTTTTT
D: .; size: few; J: TRBJ2-7; V: TRBV20-1; CDR3: CSASTINSYEQYF; DNA: TGCAGTGCTAGCACTATTAACTCCTACGAGCAGTACTTC
D: .; size: many; J: TRBJ2-7; V: TRBV30; CDR3: CAWSVRSYEQYF; DNA: TGTGCCTGGAGTGTAAGGTCATACGAGCAGTACTTC
D: .; size: .; J: TRBJ2-1; V: TRBV3-1; CDR3: CASSHEGSYNEQFF; DNA: TGTGCCAGCAGCCATGAGGGTTCCTACAATGAGCAGTTCTTC
D: TRBD2; size: many; J: TRBJ2-2; V: TRBV7-6; CDR3: CASSLEVYGGANTGELFF; DNA: TGTGCCAGCAGCTTAGAGGTCTATGGGGGGGCGAACACCGGGGAGCTGTTTTTT
D: .; size: .; J: TRBJ1-6; V: TRBV6-2/TRBV6-3; CDR3: CASRGSYNSPLHF; DNA: TGTGCCAGCAGAGGCTCCTATAATTCACCCCTCCACTTT
D: TRBD1; size: few; J: TRBJ2-7; V: TRBV10-1; CDR3: CASSPGQGIYEQYF; DNA: TGCGCCAGCAGCCCAGGACAGGGGATCTACGAGCAGTACTTC
D: .; size: many; J: TRBJ1-4; V: TRBV20-1; CDR3: CSAEGDWVNEKLFF; DNA: TGCAGTGCCGAAGGGGATTGGGTTAATGAAAAACTGTTTTTT
D: .; size: few; J: TRBJ2-7; V: TRBV20-1; CDR3: CSAPGQTSEQYF; DNA: TGCAGTGCACCCGGGCAGACCAGCGAGCAGTACTTC
D: .; size: .; J: TRBJ2-1; V: TRBV29-1; CDR3: CSVLSGDRAYNEQFF; DNA: TGCAGCGTTTTGAGTGGAGACCGAGCCTACAATGAGCAGTTCTTC
D: TRBD1; size: many; J: TRBJ2-7; V: TRBV7-9; CDR3: CASRGTGFSYEQYF; DNA: TGTGCCAGCAGAGGGACAGGGTTCTCCTACGAGCAGTACTTC
D: .; size: few; J: TRBJ1-2; V: TRBV7-9; CDR3: CASSLVTPGTGYTF; DNA: TGTGCCAGCAGCTTAGTAACCCCAGGGACTGGCTACACCTTC
D: TRBD2; size: .; J: TRBJ2-7; V: TRBV6-4; CDR3: CASSPLSGTSSHEQYF; DNA: TGTGCCAGCAGCCCCCTTTCCGGGACTAGTTCCCACGAGCAGTACTTC
D: TRBD1; size: .; J: TRBJ2-2; V: TRBV4-1; CDR3: CASSQSDRGRDGELFF; DNA: TGCGCCAGCAGCCAATCGGACAGGGGGCGAGACGGGGAGCTGTTTTTT
D: TRBD1; size: .; J: TRBJ2-2; V: TRBV12-3/TRBV12-4; CDR3: CASSLTGAQTGELFF; DNA: TGTGCCAGCAGTTTGACAGGGGCTCAAACCGGGGAGCTGTTTTTT
D: TRBD1; size: .; J: TRBJ2-2; V: TRBV7-2; CDR3: CASSFSGTENTGELFF; DNA: TGTGCCAGCAGCTTCTCCGGGACAGAAAACACCGGGGAGCTGTTTTTT
D: .; size: many; J: TRBJ2-3; V: TRBV5-1; CDR3: CASSLEGSDTQYF; DNA: TGTGCCAGCAGCTTGGAGGGCAGTGATACGCAGTATTTT
D: .; size: many; J: TRBJ2-1; V: TRBV12-3/TRBV12-4; CDR3: CASMGGPYNEQFF; DNA: TGTGCCAGCATGGGGGGTCCCTACAATGAGCAGTTCTTC
D: TRBD2; size: many; J: TRBJ2-1; V: TRBV11-2; CDR3: CASSPGTRIGNEQFF; DNA: TGTGCCAGCAGCCCCGGGACTAGAATTGGCAATGAGCAGTTCTTC
D: .; size: .; J: TRBJ2-1; V: TRBV4-3; CDR3: CASSQDRRRGEQFF; DNA: TGCGCCAGCAGCCAAGACCGGCGTCGAGGTGAGCAGTTCTTC
D: .; size: few; J: TRBJ2-1; V: TRBV20-1; CDR3: CSARGLAHPSEFF; DNA: TGCAGTGCTAGAGGGCTAGCACACCCCTCGGAGTTCTTC
D: .; size: .; J: TRBJ2-2; V: TRBV12-3/TRBV12-4; CDR3: CASGLWAGELFF; DNA: TGTGCCAGCGGGCTCTGGGCCGGGGAGCTGTTTTTT
D: .; size: few; J: TRBJ2-1; V: TRBV7-9; CDR3: CASSLDSRFNEQFF; DNA: TGTGCCAGCAGCTTAGATAGTCGGTTCAATGAGCAGTTCTTC
D: TRBD1; size: .; J: TRBJ2-7; V: TRBV6-1; CDR3: CASSGGVTGTAYEQYF; DNA: TGTGCCAGCAGTGGAGGGGTGACAGGGACGGCCTACGAGCAGTACTTC
D: TRBD1; size: few; J: TRBJ2-2; V: TRBV2; CDR3: CASSLSGGRITGELFF; DNA: TGTGCCAGCAGTCTTTCAGGGGGCCGAATCACCGGGGAGCTGTTTTTT
D: .; size: few; J: TRBJ2-2; V: TRBV28; CDR3: CASGSTISRTGELFF; DNA: TGTGCCAGCGGGAGTACGATCTCTCGCACCGGGGAGCTGTTTTTT
D: .; size: few; J: TRBJ2-2; V: TRBV7-2; CDR3: CASSPGWSNTGELFF; DNA: TGTGCCAGCAGCCCAGGGTGGTCGAACACCGGGGAGCTGTTTTTT
D: .; size: .; J: TRBJ1-1; V: TRBV29-1; CDR3: CSVFIRSTEAFF; DNA: TGCAGCGTTTTCATCAGAAGTACTGAAGCTTTCTTT
D: TRBD1; size: .; J: TRBJ2-3; V: TRBV27; CDR3: CASSLSTGTQYF; DNA: TGTGCCAGCAGTTTATCGACAGGGACGCAGTATTTT
D: .; size: .; J: TRBJ2-3; V: TRBV3-1; CDR3: CASSQVLEDTQYF; DNA: TGTGCCAGCAGCCAAGTACTCGAAGATACGCAGTATTTT
D: .; size: few; J: TRBJ2-7; V: TRBV7-2; CDR3: CASSHRGGSSYEQYF; DNA: TGTGCCAGCAGTCACAGGGGCGGGAGTTCCTACGAGCAGTACTTC
D: TRBD1; size: .; J: TRBJ1-2; V: TRBV5-8; CDR3: CASSETGRRLQGYTF; DNA: TGTGCCAGCAGCGAGACAGGGCGGAGGTTGCAGGGCTACACCTTC
D: .; size: few; J: TRBJ1-1; V: TRBV7-9; CDR3: CASSLGITGRTEAFF; DNA: TGTGCCAGCAGCTTAGGTATCACAGGGAGAACTGAAGCTTTCTTT
D: .; size: .; J: TRBJ1-2; V: TRBV2; CDR3: CASGQRGGYTF; DNA: TGTGCCAGCGGCCAGCGAGGAGGCTACACCTTC
D: .; size: few; J: TRBJ1-2; V: TRBV12-3/TRBV12-4; CDR3: CASSLVFEGKGNYGYTF; DNA: TGTGCCAGCAGTTTAGTCTTCGAGGGGAAAGGGAACTATGGCTACACCTTC
D: TRBD1; size: .; J: TRBJ1-4; V: TRBV28; CDR3: CASSFTYTGVAPTNEKLFF; DNA: TGTGCCAGCAGTTTCACCTACACAGGGGTTGCTCCCACTAATGAAAAACTGTTTTTT
D: .; size: .; J: TRBJ2-5; V: TRBV5-1; CDR3: CSSREWYQETQYF; DNA: TGCTCGTCCCGAGAATGGTACCAAGAGACCCAGTACTTC
D: .; size: .; J: TRBJ2-2; V: TRBV6-2/TRBV6-3; CDR3: CASSYDRGHLNTGELFF; DNA: TGTGCCAGCAGTTACGATAGGGGACATCTGAACACCGGGGAGCTGTTTTTT
D: .; size: .; J: TRBJ2-7; V: TRBV9; CDR3: CASSVAGTFGQQYF; DNA: TGTGCCAGCAGCGTAGCGGGGACATTCGGACAGCAGTACTTC
D: TRBD1; size: few; J: TRBJ2-7; V: TRBV28; CDR3: CASSSGQGAHYEQYF; DNA: TGTGCCAGCAGTTCGGGACAGGGGGCTCACTACGAGCAGTACTTC